These 5 T cell receptor beta chains share one sample of origin, sequenced in a study of T cells in Graves' hyperthyroidism and ophthalmopathy. Using RNA transcripts as the source, TCR beta CDR3 regions were amplified. When the TCR CDR3 underwent first-round RT-PCR, the HTBI primer set was used. MiXCR, run by TCRdb on the multiplex PCR reads, gives a single entry per CDR3 protein. Among hundreds of thousands of distinct CDR3 sequences listed, nearly 20% were seen once. Sequencing was done on a sample of blood. These receptor sequences come from a man in his forties with Graves' ophthalmopathy.

This chain uses TRBV30 with TRBJ2-5; D gene ambiguous. V lost 4 bases and J 6 bases, leaving 12 bases between the germline ends. Germline-derived CDR1 and CDR2 are GTSNPN and SVGIG (reference sequence). The CDR3 is made up of 12 amino acids. This CDR3 reads CAWTGVGKTQYF. The CDR3 DNA reads as TGTGCCTGGACTGGGGTTGGGAAGACCCAGTACTTC.

Many counts were recorded for this clonotype. This chain joins TRBV5-1 and TRBJ2-7, with 7 bases matching TRBD2. Germline CDR1 SGHRS, CDR2 YFSETQ. This CDR3 comprises 15 residues. Trimming cost V 1 base and J 1 base; bases outside gene matches: 5. Written as DNA, the CDR3 is TGCGCCAGCAGCTTGTGGCGGGGGTTATCCTACGAGCAGTACTTC. Translated: CASSLWRGLSYEQYF.

This clonotype occurred many times. V is TRBV12-3 or TRBV12-4 and J is TRBJ1-6; 7 nucleotides agree with TRBD1. CDR3 length equals 12 residues. With V trimmed by 6 bases and J by 9 bases, 2 bases remained unmatched. CDR3 bases: TGTGCCAGCAGAGGGACAGTTTCACCCCTCCACTTT. Protein: CASRGTVSPLHF.

This clonotype was detected a few times. The rearrangement links TRBV13 to TRBJ2-3; a weak D match, TRBD1 (6 bases). In germline, CDR1 is PRHDT, CDR2 FYEKMQ (reference sequence). The ends were cut back, 7 bases at V and 3 bases at J, with 11 bases in the middle. The CDR3 has 13 residues. The CDR3, as DNA: TGTGCCAGCATCTCGAGGGGGACAGATACGCAGTATTTT. Its translation: CASISRGTDTQYF.

V usage is TRBV20-1 and J usage is TRBJ2-2, with D tentatively TRBD1 or TRBD2 (6 bases each). This CDR3 is 14 amino acids long. Germline V lookup: CDR1 DFQATT, CDR2 SNEGSKA (reference sequence). V lost 0 bases, J lost 5 bases, and 10 bases lay in between. Here the CDR3 reads CSAREGGGTGELFF. The CDR3 DNA reads TGCAGTGCTAGAGAGGGGGGCGGTACCGGGGAGCTGTTTTTT.